This T cell receptor (beta chain) emerged from a study of cytomegalovirus exposure and HLA in healthy donors. The study's findings and limits: As a later analysis showed, a missense DCLRE1C variant was linked to trimming of TCR beta V- and J-genes. Reported results showed that the classifier diagnosed cytomegalovirus status with high specificity and sensitivity. It was only CMV serostatus that was available as immune exposure information. Most TCR sequences were uncommon, yet certain public TCRs appeared in many donors.

With 60 Vbeta and 13 Jbeta primers, the PCR was carried out. Clones were sequenced by immunoSEQ multiplex PCR, and TCRdb holds only the in-frame ones, with some missing. The repertoire consists of about 200,000 clones, with around 84% occurring once and the leading ten covering roughly 1.8%. In regard to this clone: Antigen unknown.

The source material was PBMCs. This clonotype originated in a woman aged 18-30 years in good health and CMV-seronegative.

The CDR3 DNA reads as TGTGCCACGGATCTAGCGGTCTACAATGAGCAGTTCTTC. Protein sequence: CATDLAVYNEQFF. The chain uses TRBV6-1 and TRBJ2-1, with 7 nucleotides matching TRBD2. The CDR3 has 13 residues. Germline lookup yields CDR1 MNHNS and CDR2 SASEGT. J lost 3 bases, V lost 10 bases, and 6 bases had no gene match.